This TCR beta chain was found in a study of graft-versus-host responses after intestinal transplantation. Points from the study as a whole: Ileal or blood samples showed some GvH clones first, and such clones were also found in recipient marrow.

With 4 bases removed from V and 10 bases from J, the gap between germline ends came to 19 bases. CDR1 is SEHNR, CDR2 FQNEAQ, per germline (reference sequence). This CDR3 is 15 amino acids long. Measured with immunoSEQ multiplex PCR; TCRdb has only the in-frame clones, and not every one. The sample holds approximately 100,000 clones, about 88% seen once. A note on this clone: Its target is unknown.

This sample comprised unstimulated CD4+ T cells sorted from spleen or lymph node cells, obtained before intestinal transplant. The V gene is TRBV7-9, the J gene TRBJ2-2, with D perhaps given as TRBD1 or TRBD2 (5 bases each). This TCR came from a human donor who received an intestinal transplant. CDR3 nucleotides: TGTGCCAGCAGCTCCACCGGGACCCTAAGCGAGGAGCTGTTTTTT. Protein product: CASSSTGTLSEELFF.